The 17 T cell receptor beta chains below come from one sample, sequenced in a study of blood T cells in healthy people across ages (dated by TCRdb to between 2014 and 2016). Preparation of the library involved 5' RACE. Sequenced using an Illumina HiSeq 2500. A second PCR of roughly 7 to 11 cycles was performed with a sample-barcoded 5' primer and a J-beta primer mix. The public reads were reprocessed in TCRdb via fastp at Q25 and MiXCR, keeping in-frame beta chains. For every CDR3 protein sequence, its rows merge into one entry that carries the most common genes and DNA. This sample is represented by hundreds of thousands of distinct CDR3 sequences; 58% of them were singletons. The ten largest clones take up over 30% of the sample. The sequenced sample was blood. The source is a man aged 60-69 years in good health.

This chain links TRBV4-1 with TRBJ2-4; the match to TRBD2 covers 9 bases. The assigned J gene may be wrong: the sequence end matches TRBJ2-7 better. The CDR3 sequence is 15 residues long. Germline CDR1 reads MGHRA; CDR2 reads YSYEKL. In nucleotides, the CDR3 is TGCGCCAGCAGCCAAGATCGCGGGGGGGCCTTCGAGCAGTACTTC. As protein: CASSQDRGGAFEQYF.

The chain recombines TRBV4-1 with TRBJ2-7; either TRBD1 or TRBD2 may fit D (5 bases each). V was shortened by 1 base and J by 1 base, with 14 bases between the two germline ends. Germline assignment: CDR1 MGHRA and CDR2 YSYEKL. This CDR3 spans 16 amino acids. CDR3 region: CASSQVQGRSSYEQYF. The CDR3 region has the DNA TGCGCCAGCAGCCAAGTTCAGGGACGATCATCCTACGAGCAGTACTTC.

J is TRBJ1-2 and V is TRBV20-1; D call uncertain. Germline V CDR1 and CDR2: DFQATT, SNEGSKA (reference sequence). The CDR3 sequence is 12 residues long. Between the trimmed V and J ends, which lost 3 bases and 2 bases, there was a span of 7 bases. The CDR3 coding sequence is TGCAGTGCTAGTGGCAGGAACTATGGCTACACCTTC. Amino acids: CSASGRNYGYTF.

The J gene is TRBJ1-4, the V gene TRBV7-2; D is perhaps TRBD1 (5 bases). The CDR3 is made up of 16 amino acids. Germline V gene sequence: CDR1 SGHTA, CDR2 FQGNSA. V dropped 4 bases and J dropped 0 bases, with 12 bases sitting between them. CDR3 amino acids: CASSSQTVATNEKLFF. CDR3 coding DNA: TGTGCCAGCAGCTCACAGACAGTTGCAACTAATGAAAAACTGTTTTTT. Drawing the rest from reference TRBV7-2 and TRBJ1-4, the complete variable domain is GAGVSQSPSNKVTEKGKDVELRCDPISGHTALYWYRQSLGQGLEFLIYFQGNSAPDKSGLPSDRFSAERTGGSVSTLTIQRTQQEDSAVYLCASSSQTVATNEKLFFGSGTQLSVL.

The chain joins TRBV6-5 to TRBJ1-2; tentatively, D is TRBD1 (5 bases). The CDR3 length is 11 residues. V was cut by 11 bases and J by 4 bases, with 11 bases left in between. CDR1 is MNHEY, CDR2 SVGAGI, per germline. CDR3 bases: TGTGCCGCCAGGGTCCTCTATGGCTACACCTTC. It yields the protein CAARVLYGYTF.

The chain carries TRBV7-9 and TRBJ2-5, with a possible D match to TRBD2 (5 bases). The J call may be faulty, since TRBJ2-7 better matches the DNA end. Germline CDR1 reads SEHNR; CDR2 reads FQNEAQ (reference sequence). The CDR3 covers 16 residues. The CDR3 DNA reads TGTGCCAGCAGCTTAGCGGCCAGCGGATCTACTTACGAGCAGTACTTC. Translated, it gives CASSLAASGSTYEQYF.

CDR3 bases: TGTGCCAGCACCTACTCGGGGGCTCCCCCTCTAGGGGCCAACGTCCTGACTTTC. Its protein is CASTYSGAPPLGANVLTF. The chain combines TRBV6-7 with TRBJ2-6; D may match TRBD1 or TRBD2 (6 bases each). TRBV6-7 is classed as an ORF, of uncertain function. V was trimmed by 7 bases and J by 4 bases, leaving 23 bases between them. The CDR3 has 18 residues.

The rearrangement links TRBV20-1 to TRBJ2-7, with 9 bases matching TRBD2. The closer fit of TRBJ2-5 to the DNA end suggests the J call may be wrong. The length of the CDR3 is 14 residues. Per germline, CDR1 DFQATT and CDR2 SNEGSKA (reference sequence). In DNA form, the CDR3 reads TGCAGTGCTCCGGATAGCGGGGGCGGAGAGACCCAGTACTTC. It is translated as CSAPDSGGGETQYF.

This chain uses TRBV7-9 with TRBJ1-2; D is unclear. This CDR3 has 14 residues. Germline V gene lookup returns CDR1 SEHNR and CDR2 FQNEAQ (reference sequence). V lost 7 bases to trimming and J lost 4 bases, with 16 bases between them. For the CDR3, the DNA is TGTGCCAGCACCCGAAGTGGGGTTGGCTATGGCTACACCTTC. This encodes CASTRSGVGYGYTF.

The chain has TRBV20-1 and TRBJ2-7, with TRBD1 matching over 9 bases. The length of the CDR3 is 14 residues. V was clipped by 3 bases and J by 6 bases; unmatched bases: 9. Germline CDR1 reads DFQATT; CDR2 reads SNEGSKA (reference sequence). CDR3 sequence: CSASRGTGTREQYF. CDR3 nucleotides: TGCAGTGCTAGTCGAGGGACAGGGACCCGCGAGCAGTACTTC.

As for this clonotype: A junction boundary mismatches the germline segment, possibly from a read error. CDR3 bases: TGTGCCAGCAGTATGACAGGTAGCAATCCGCCCCAGCATTTT. Translating it yields CASSMTGSNPPQHF. The chain is built from TRBV28 and TRBJ1-5, with D maybe TRBD1 (6 bases). The CDR3 consists of 14 residues. Germline CDR1 MDHEN, CDR2 SYDVKM.

This sequence joins TRBV3-1 and TRBJ2-1, with TRBD2 matching 9 bases. The CDR3 has 17 residues. CDR1 is LGHDT, CDR2 YNNKEL, per germline (reference sequence). V lost 2 bases and J lost 6; bases outside the gene matches: 11. CDR3 residues: CASSQWIHGTSFNEQFF. For the CDR3, the DNA is TGTGCCAGCAGCCAATGGATCCACGGGACTAGCTTCAATGAGCAGTTCTTC.

This chain uses TRBV7-9 with TRBJ2-4; TRBD2 aligns across 9 bases. The J call may be in error: the DNA end matches TRBJ2-7 better. The CDR3 has 19 amino acids. From germline, CDR1 is SEHNR and CDR2 FQNEAQ (reference sequence). DNA of the CDR3: TGTGCCAGCAGCACCCAGGTGGGGCGGGAGGGCCCCCTTACCTACGAGCAGTACTTC. This translates into CASSTQVGREGPLTYEQYF.

The rearrangement uses TRBV7-9 and TRBJ2-7; unclear D gene. V was clipped by 0 bases and J by 3 bases, with 15 bases between them. CDR3 length equals 16 residues. The germline CDR1 and CDR2 sequences are SEHNR and FQNEAQ (reference sequence). Written as DNA, the CDR3 is TGTGCCAGCAGCTTAGCGCCGACTCAGAACGGCTACGAGCAGTACTTC. It encodes CASSLAPTQNGYEQYF.

This sequence joins TRBV6-2 or TRBV6-3 and TRBJ1-1; D call uncertain. CDR3 length: 13 amino acids. From germline, CDR1 is MNHEY and CDR2 SVGEGT. V was shortened by 2 bases and J by 5 bases, with 9 bases between the two germline ends. Written as DNA, the CDR3 is TGTGCCAGCAGTTACATTGGGAAAACTGAAGCTTTCTTT. Protein: CASSYIGKTEAFF.

This clonotype was counted between two and nine times. The chain recombines TRBV7-6 with TRBJ2-5, with 8 bases lining up with TRBD1. The germline V gene encodes CDR1 SGHVS and CDR2 FNYEAQ. V dropped 3 bases and J dropped 5; count of bases not matched to a gene: 8. This CDR3 is 15 amino acids long. This CDR3 reads CASSLDPGGWETQYF. The CDR3 bases are TGTGCCAGCAGCTTGGATCCAGGGGGCTGGGAGACCCAGTACTTC.

The chain carries TRBV25-1 and TRBJ2-3, with D perhaps TRBD2 (6 bases). CDR1 MGHDK and CDR2 SYGVNS come from the germline V gene. The CDR3 is 15 residues long. The germline V and J ends were trimmed by 1 base and 4 bases, with 12 bases remaining between them. The DNA of the CDR3 is TGTGCCAGCAGTGAATCTGGCAGGGAGGCAGATACGCAGTATTTT. Translated, it gives CASSESGREADTQYF.